One and the same sample provided the 12 T cell receptor beta chains below, sequenced in a study of cytomegalovirus exposure and HLA in healthy donors. The PCR employed 60 Vbeta primers together with 13 Jbeta primers. Assay used: immunoSEQ multiplex PCR; TCRdb lists only in-frame clones, some missing. The table lists about 130,000 clones, 80% to 85% of them singletons. Sequenced: PBMCs. The receptors come from a man aged 18-30 years in good health and CMV-seronegative.

The V and J genes are TRBV4-3 and TRBJ1-4; D is unresolved. Trimming removed 3 bases from V and 5 bases from J, with 16 bases in between. The CDR3 covers 16 residues. CDR1 is LGHNA and CDR2 is YSLEER in the germline V gene. The CDR3 nucleotides read TGCGCCAGCAGCCAGACCCCCCGCGGCTCAAATGAAAAACTGTTTTTT. This gives the protein CASSQTPRGSNEKLFF.

V gene TRBV5-1 combines with J gene TRBJ2-7; TRBD2 matches at 9 bases. CDR3 length: 13 amino acids. J lost 3 bases, V lost 2 bases, and 0 bases had no gene match. The germline V gene has CDR1 SGHRS and CDR2 YFSETQ. The CDR3 sequence: CASSLLAGYEQYF. DNA for the CDR3: TGCGCCAGCAGCTTACTAGCGGGCTACGAGCAGTACTTC.

The chain has TRBV12-5 and TRBJ2-1; 9 nucleotides align to TRBD2. CDR1 and CDR2 (germline): LGHNT, FRNRAP. CDR3 length: 17 amino acids. V lost 5 bases and J lost 1; bases outside the gene matches: 9. The CDR3 DNA reads TGTGCTAGTGGTCCCTCTAGCGGGGCTTATTCCTACAATGAGCAGTTCTTC. Translation: CASGPSSGAYSYNEQFF. Full variable domain (outside the CDR3, taken from reference TRBV12-5 and TRBJ2-1): DARVTQTPRHKVTEMGQEVTMRCQPILGHNTVFWYRQTMMQGLELLAYFRNRAPLDDSGMPKDRFSAEMPDATLATLKIQPSEPRDSAVYFCASGPSSGAYSYNEQFFGPGTRLTVL.

The chain uses TRBV5-1 and TRBJ2-5, with 8 bases that match TRBD1. Judging by the DNA end, TRBJ2-7 fits better; the J call may be wrong. Germline V CDR1 and CDR2: SGHRS, YFSETQ. This CDR3 comprises 13 residues. The CDR3 loop reads CASSHRTGYEQYF. CDR3 nucleotide sequence: TGCGCCAGCAGTCACCGGACAGGGTACGAGCAGTACTTC.

The CDR3: CASSPTGKETQYF. DNA of the CDR3: TGTGCCAGCAGCCCGACTGGTAAAGAGACCCAGTACTTC. The chain links TRBV9 to TRBJ2-5, with D unclear. Germline loops: CDR1 SGDLS, CDR2 YYNGEE. V was trimmed by 4 bases and J by 3 bases, leaving 10 bases between them. This CDR3 region has 13 residues.

The gene calls are TRBV10-1 and TRBJ2-3; D possibly corresponds to TRBD2 (6 bases). The CDR3 runs to 17 residues. Trimming shortened V by 6 bases and J by 4 bases, and 23 bases separated the two germline ends. CDR1 and CDR2 (germline): WNHNN, SYGVQD (reference sequence). The CDR3, as DNA: TGCGCCAGCAGCCCCGGTGGGCCGGGACTGGGGCCAGATACGCAGTATTTT. It translates to CASSPGGPGLGPDTQYF.

V gene TRBV2 combines with J gene TRBJ1-2; D might be TRBD1 (6 bases). Trimming stripped 6 bases from V and 2 bases from J, with 13 bases between. The V gene's germline CDR1 is SNHLY and CDR2 FYNNEI. The CDR3 loop spans 14 amino acids. The CDR3 protein is CASSAGALNYGYTF. CDR3 bases: TGTGCCAGCAGCGCGGGGGCACTGAACTATGGCTACACCTTC.

V is TRBV18 and J is TRBJ1-1; 8 positions agree with TRBD1. The CDR3 loop spans 15 amino acids. The V gene end was trimmed by 6 bases and the J gene end by 1 base; junction bases not matched to a gene: 7. Germline V gene sequence: CDR1 KGHSH, CDR2 LQKENI. CDR3 protein: CASSLMGQENTEAFF. The CDR3 nucleotides read TGTGCCAGCTCCCTGATGGGACAGGAGAACACTGAAGCTTTCTTT. Looking up the rest from reference TRBV18 and TRBJ1-1 gives the full variable domain: NAGVMQNPRHLVRRRGQEARLRCSPMKGHSHVYWYRQLPEEGLKFMVYLQKENIIDESGMPKERFSAEFPKEGPSILRIQQVVRGDSAAYFCASSLMGQENTEAFFGQGTRLTVV.

The chain couples TRBV11-2 to TRBJ2-1, with D maybe TRBD1 (5 bases). This CDR3 spans 15 amino acids. V gave up 2 bases and J gave up 4 bases, with 12 bases separating them. Per the germline V gene, CDR1 is SGHAT and CDR2 is FQNNGV. CDR3 bases: TGTGCCAGCAGCTTATATTCCAGGGATTACAATGAGCAGTTCTTC. This encodes CASSLYSRDYNEQFF.

The chain couples TRBV20-1 to TRBJ2-5; D unresolved. The CDR3 is 11 amino acids. The germline V gene has CDR1 DFQATT and CDR2 SNEGSKA (reference sequence). Trimming shortened V by 5 bases and J by 4 bases, and 8 bases separated the two germline ends. The CDR3 nucleotides read TGCAGTGCTTCCCACGGAGAGACCCAGTACTTC. Encoded protein: CSASHGETQYF.

The rearrangement uses TRBV19 and TRBJ2-5; tentatively, D is TRBD1 (6 bases). The CDR3 consists of 13 residues. Trimming stripped 6 bases from V and 6 bases from J, with 14 bases between. Germline V gene lookup returns CDR1 LNHDA and CDR2 SQIVND (reference sequence). CDR3 in DNA: TGTGCCAGTAGCGGACAGATGTTAAAGACCCAGTACTTC. Its translation: CASSGQMLKTQYF.

The genes are TRBV29-1 and TRBJ1-2, with D maybe TRBD1 (5 bases). CDR3 length: 16 amino acids. Germline CDR1 and CDR2: SQVTM and ANQGSEA. V lost 3 bases to trimming and J lost 4 bases, with 21 bases between them. CDR3 in amino acids: CSVDRRVSSALYGYTF. In nucleotides, the CDR3 is TGCAGCGTTGATCGCAGGGTGTCCAGTGCCCTCTATGGCTACACCTTC. Full variable domain (remainder filled in from reference TRBV29-1 and TRBJ1-2): SAVISQKPSRDICQRGTSLTIQCQVDSQVTMMFWYRQQPGQSLTLIATANQGSEATYESGFVIDKFPISRPNLTFSTLTVSNMSPEDSSIYLCSVDRRVSSALYGYTFGSGTRLTVV.